These 25 T cell receptor beta chains share one sample of origin, sequenced in a study of early T cells in non-severe SARS-CoV-2 infection. TCRdb independently ran MiXCR on the 5' RACE reads; one entry per CDR3 protein. The data hold 55,000 to 75,000 distinct CDR3 sequences, with 9% to 10% observed a single time. Material: whole blood, obtained at baseline. The receptors derive from an adult who was a healthcare worker with PCR-confirmed SARS-CoV-2 infection or an uninfected control (not recorded which).

The chain uses TRBV2 and TRBJ2-2; the match to TRBD1 covers 8 bases. Trimming at V came to 6 bases and at J to 6 bases, leaving 3 bases not matched to a gene. CDR1 is SNHLY and CDR2 is FYNNEI in the germline V gene. The CDR3 loop spans 13 amino acids. CDR3 sequence reads: CASSKTGAGELFF. The CDR3 DNA sequence: TGTGCCAGCAGCAAGACAGGGGCCGGGGAGCTGTTTTTT.

Many counts were recorded for this clonotype. The V gene is TRBV28, the J gene TRBJ1-1; unclear D gene. The germline V gene has CDR1 MDHEN and CDR2 SYDVKM. The length of the CDR3 is 12 residues. Trimming stripped 3 bases from V and 1 base from J, with 3 bases between. The chain's CDR3 is CASSFENTEAFF. CDR3 bases: TGTGCCAGCAGTTTCGAGAACACTGAAGCTTTCTTT.

This clonotype came up a few times. The gene calls are TRBV6-2 or TRBV6-3 and TRBJ2-4, with 11 bases lining up with TRBD2. This CDR3 is 16 amino acids long. V lost 4 bases to trimming and J lost 9 bases; unmatched junction nucleotides: 11. The germline gives CDR1 MNHEY, CDR2 SVGEGT. CDR3 DNA: TGTGCCAGCAGTTGGCAACATCTAGCGGGAGGTCTCATTCAGTACTTC. Its protein is CASSWQHLAGGLIQYF.

There are a few counts of this clonotype. The chain is built from TRBV29-1 and TRBJ2-6; TRBD1 might be the D (6 bases). The V gene's germline CDR1 is SQVTM and CDR2 ANQGSEA. The CDR3 is 16 residues long. Between the trimmed V and J ends, which lost 5 bases and 0 bases, there was a span of 14 bases. The chain's CDR3 is CSVQDRLVSGANVLTF. The CDR3, as DNA: TGCAGCGTTCAGGACAGATTAGTCTCTGGGGCCAACGTCCTGACTTTC.

Many counts were recorded for this clonotype. Here the CDR3 DNA reads TGTGCCACACAACTCACAGATACGCAGTATTTT. This codes for CATQLTDTQYF. J is TRBJ2-3 and V is TRBV19; D is unclear. This CDR3 is built from 11 residues. From germline, CDR1 is LNHDA and CDR2 SQIVND (reference sequence). Trimming cost V 10 bases and J 2 bases, with 7 bases left between them.

This clonotype was picked up many times. The V call is TRBV20-1, the J call TRBJ2-3, with 8 bases matching TRBD1. V shed 0 bases, J shed 4 bases, and the junction held 6 bases outside the gene matches. The germline CDR1 and CDR2 sequences are DFQATT and SNEGSKA (reference sequence). The CDR3 totals 15 residues. For the CDR3, the DNA is TGCAGTGCTAGAGACCCGACAGGGGTAGCAGATACGCAGTATTTT. Protein sequence: CSARDPTGVADTQYF.

This clonotype was counted at least ten times. The genes are TRBV7-2 and TRBJ2-1; TRBD2 might be the D (6 bases). The germline gives CDR1 SGHTA, CDR2 FQGNSA. The ends were cut back, 2 bases at V and 5 bases at J, with 19 bases in the middle. CDR3 length equals 17 residues. As DNA, the CDR3 is TGTGCCAGCAGCTTACGCGCAACCGGGACTGGGCACAATGAGCAGTTCTTC. As protein: CASSLRATGTGHNEQFF.

The chain employs TRBV3-1 and TRBJ1-2; D not certain. V was cut by 0 bases and J by 8 bases, with 13 bases left in between. The CDR3 spans 14 residues. Germline-derived CDR1 and CDR2 are LGHDT and YNNKEL (reference sequence). CDR3 sequence (DNA): TGTGCCAGCAGCCAAGAAACCCACTTTGGAGGCTACACCTTC. Translated: CASSQETHFGGYTF.

This clonotype was recorded at least ten times. V usage is TRBV6-6 and J usage is TRBJ2-7; 15 positions match TRBD2. With 8 bases clipped from V and 13 bases from J, the junction kept 9 bases outside the gene matches. CDR3 length equals 13 residues. Germline assignment: CDR1 MNHNY and CDR2 SVGAGI (reference sequence). CDR3 DNA sequence: TGTGCCAGCCGCGGGGGGACTAGCGGGAGGTTTTACTTC. Protein product: CASRGGTSGRFYF.

This chain joins TRBV3-1 and TRBJ2-7; D is possibly TRBD2 (5 bases). Looked up from germline, CDR1 is LGHDT and CDR2 is YNNKEL (reference sequence). The CDR3 sequence is 16 residues long. Trimming stripped 1 base from V and 0 bases from J, with 13 bases between. CDR3 DNA sequence: TGTGCCAGCAGCCAAGGGGTAGCGACCTACTCCTACGAGCAGTACTTC. Its protein is CASSQGVATYSYEQYF.

This clonotype was counted between two and nine times. This chain uses TRBV20-1 with TRBJ1-6, with 9 bases that match TRBD1. CDR3 length equals 15 residues. The J segment lost 4 bases and the V segment lost 2 bases, leaving 3 bases of the junction unmatched. Germline V gene sequence: CDR1 DFQATT, CDR2 SNEGSKA (reference sequence). CDR3: CSARPGTGYNSPLHF. The CDR3 bases are TGCAGTGCTAGACCCGGGACAGGGTATAATTCACCCCTCCACTTT.

The gene calls are TRBV29-1 and TRBJ2-7; 9 bases fit TRBD2. Germline trimming cut 6 bases from V and 7 bases from J; bases unmatched to any gene: 7. Per the germline V gene, CDR1 is SQVTM and CDR2 is ANQGSEA. The CDR3 contains 12 residues. CDR3 residues: CSVTGTSFEQYF. The CDR3 nucleotides read TGCAGCGTGACCGGGACTAGCTTTGAGCAGTACTTC.

This clonotype was counted many times. A read error may account for a junction end that differs from germline. The CDR3 nucleotides are TGTGCTAGCAGCTTAGGTACTAGCGGCACAGATACGCAGTATTTT. Protein product: CASSLGTSGTDTQYF. The rearrangement uses TRBV7-7 and TRBJ2-3; TRBD2 matches at 7 bases. Germline CDR1 is SSHAT and CDR2 is FNYEAQ (reference sequence). The CDR3 covers 15 residues.

This clonotype has at least ten counts. The chain combines TRBV3-1 with TRBJ2-3; 10 nucleotides line up with TRBD2. The V segment lost 4 bases and the J segment 2 bases; nucleotides outside the gene matches: 6. Germline V lookup: CDR1 LGHDT, CDR2 YNNKEL (reference sequence). This CDR3 spans 16 amino acids. The CDR3: CASSRRTSGHTDTQYF. The CDR3 DNA follows: TGTGCCAGCAGCCGACGGACTAGCGGCCACACAGATACGCAGTATTTT.

The chain combines TRBV4-3 with TRBJ2-3; 11 positions match TRBD2. V lost 4 bases, J lost 0 bases, and 9 bases stayed unmatched. Germline CDR1 reads LGHNA; CDR2 reads YSLEER. The CDR3 is 18 amino acids. In nucleotides, the CDR3 is TGCGCCAGCAGCCGCACTATTCCTAGCGGGGGGAGCACAGATACGCAGTATTTT. This encodes CASSRTIPSGGSTDTQYF.

This clonotype was counted at least ten times. The CDR3 coding sequence is TGCGCCAGCAGCCAAGAGGGGGGGTCAGGTGAAAAACTGTTTTTT. Translating gives CASSQEGGSGEKLFF. V gene TRBV4-3 combines with J gene TRBJ1-4, with D maybe TRBD1 (5 bases). CDR1 is LGHNA and CDR2 is YSLEER in the germline V gene. The CDR3 has 15 amino acids. The germline V and J ends were trimmed by 0 bases and 7 bases, with 12 bases remaining between them.

The sample holds many counts of this clonotype. The rearrangement joins TRBV2 to TRBJ2-3, with 11 bases fitting TRBD2. CDR3 length: 15 amino acids. Germline V gene lookup returns CDR1 SNHLY and CDR2 FYNNEI. After removal of 6 bases from V and 4 bases from J, the junction contained 6 bases not matched to a gene. The CDR3 nucleotides are TGTGCCAGCAGCGCACTAGCGGGAGCACCAGATACGCAGTATTTT. It translates to CASSALAGAPDTQYF.

The chain couples TRBV20-1 to TRBJ2-3; 8 nucleotides agree with TRBD2. Trimming took 6 bases from V and 1 from J; bases not matched to a gene: 6. The V gene's germline CDR1 is DFQATT and CDR2 SNEGSKA (reference sequence). The CDR3 consists of 14 residues. This chain's CDR3 is CSALPGLGTDTQYF. In DNA, the CDR3 is TGCAGTGCCCTTCCGGGACTAGGCACAGATACGCAGTATTTT.

Concerning this clonotype itself: The junction does not match germline at one end; this may be a read error. The V and J genes are TRBV27 and TRBJ2-2; the D gene is possibly TRBD2 (5 bases). This CDR3 has 15 amino acids. The germline V gene has CDR1 MNHEY and CDR2 SMNVEV (reference sequence). The CDR3 DNA is TGTGCCAGCAGTTTTGGGCGGGTTTCCACCGGGGAGCTGTCTTTT. This encodes CASSFGRVSTGELSF.

This clonotype was counted at least ten times. The genes are TRBV30 and TRBJ1-1, with TRBD1 as a possible D gene (5 bases). V was shortened by 1 base and J by 1 base, with 10 bases between the two germline ends. Germline V gives CDR1 GTSNPN, CDR2 SVGIG (reference sequence). This CDR3 region has 14 residues. The CDR3 loop is CAWSAIGQNTEAFF. The CDR3 coding sequence is TGTGCCTGGAGTGCCATCGGACAGAACACTGAAGCTTTCTTT.

This clonotype appeared a few times. The chain has TRBV29-1 and TRBJ2-5, with D perhaps TRBD1 (5 bases). V was pared by 4 bases and J by 1 base, with 13 bases between. In germline, CDR1 is SQVTM, CDR2 ANQGSEA. CDR3 length: 14 amino acids. CDR3 nucleotide sequence: TGCAGCGTTGCCCCTAGGGGCGGCCAAGAGACCCAGTACTTC. Its protein is CSVAPRGGQETQYF.

This clonotype appeared many times. The chain couples TRBV18 to TRBJ2-5; 9 positions agree with TRBD1. J was trimmed by 4 bases and V by 3 bases; bases with no gene match: 6. The CDR3 has 15 amino acids. Germline V CDR1 and CDR2: KGHSH, LQKENI. CDR3 residues: CASSPRTGEGETQYF. The CDR3 DNA reads TGTGCCAGCTCACCGAGGACAGGGGAGGGAGAGACCCAGTACTTC.

This clonotype was counted at least ten times. The CDR3 DNA is TGTGCCAGCAGGCAGGGTTCGGGCGGGCCCCAGCATTTT. Protein: CASRQGSGGPQHF. The V gene is TRBV2, the J gene TRBJ1-5; a possible D gene is TRBD1 (5 bases). CDR1 is SNHLY and CDR2 is FYNNEI in the germline V gene. Trimming left V 6 bases short and J 9 bases short, with 15 bases between. The CDR3 runs to 13 residues.

This chain links TRBV29-1 with TRBJ2-3; 13 bases map to TRBD2. The CDR3 is 15 residues long. With 4 bases clipped from V and 3 bases from J, the junction kept 4 bases outside the gene matches. Germline V CDR1 and CDR2: SQVTM, ANQGSEA. The CDR3 loop reads CSVAKTSGGTDTQYF. The DNA of the CDR3 is TGCAGCGTTGCCAAGACTAGCGGGGGGACAGATACGCAGTATTTT.

At least ten counts were recorded for this clonotype. The chain recombines TRBV28 with TRBJ1-4, with TRBD1 as a possible D gene (5 bases). The CDR3 length is 14 residues. Germline loops: CDR1 MDHEN, CDR2 SYDVKM. Trimming shortened V by 8 bases and J by 7 bases, and 17 bases separated the two germline ends. The chain's CDR3 is CASRPFGGGEKLFF. The CDR3 bases are TGTGCCAGCCGACCTTTTGGGGGTGGTGAAAAACTGTTTTTT.